This T cell receptor (beta chain) was sequenced in a study of tumor-infiltrating lymphocytes in oesophageal squamous cell carcinoma. TCRdb reprocessed the PCR reads with MiXCR, giving one entry per CDR3 protein. The sample lists 15,000 to 17,000 distinct CDR3 sequences, about 50% seen once, with approximately 40% in the top ten. The CDR3 spans 15 residues. Germline loops: CDR1 SGHTA, CDR2 FQGNSA. Trimming shortened V by 2 bases and J by 11 bases, and 21 bases separated the two germline ends. The V call is TRBV7-2, the J call TRBJ2-5; D possibly uses TRBD1 or TRBD2 (6 bases each). The receptor was derived from a female donor with esophageal squamous cell carcinoma. Sequenced sample: esophageal tumor tissue. The CDR3 sequence: CASSLLGGSYNEQYF. The CDR3 bases are TGTGCCAGCAGCTTACTGGGGGGCTCCTACAATGAGCAGTACTTC.